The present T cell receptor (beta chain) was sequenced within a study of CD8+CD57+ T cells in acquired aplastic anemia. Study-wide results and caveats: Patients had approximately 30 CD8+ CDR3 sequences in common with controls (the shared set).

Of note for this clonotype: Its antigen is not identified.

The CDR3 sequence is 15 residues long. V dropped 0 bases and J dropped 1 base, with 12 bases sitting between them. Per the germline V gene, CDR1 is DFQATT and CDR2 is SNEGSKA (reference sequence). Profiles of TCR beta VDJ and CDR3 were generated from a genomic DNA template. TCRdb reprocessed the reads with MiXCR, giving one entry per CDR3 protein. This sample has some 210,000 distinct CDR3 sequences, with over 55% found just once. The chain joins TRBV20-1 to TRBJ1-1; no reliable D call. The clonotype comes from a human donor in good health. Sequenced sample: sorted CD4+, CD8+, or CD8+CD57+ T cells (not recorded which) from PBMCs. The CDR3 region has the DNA TGCAGTGCTAGAGATGGGTACAGACAGAACACTGAAGCTTTCTTT. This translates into CSARDGYRQNTEAFF.